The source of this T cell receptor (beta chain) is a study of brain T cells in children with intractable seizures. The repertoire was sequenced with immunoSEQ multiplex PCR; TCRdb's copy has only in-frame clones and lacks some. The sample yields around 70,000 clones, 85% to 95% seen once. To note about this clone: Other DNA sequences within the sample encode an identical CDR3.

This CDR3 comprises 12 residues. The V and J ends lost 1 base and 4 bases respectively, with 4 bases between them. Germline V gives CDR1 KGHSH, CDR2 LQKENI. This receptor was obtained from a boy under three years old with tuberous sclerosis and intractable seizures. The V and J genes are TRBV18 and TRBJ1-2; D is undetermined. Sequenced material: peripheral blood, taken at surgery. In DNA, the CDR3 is TGTGCCAGCTCACCACTTCCCTATGGCTACACCTTC. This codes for CASSPLPYGYTF. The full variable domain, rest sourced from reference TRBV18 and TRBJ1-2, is NAGVMQNPRHLVRRRGQEARLRCSPMKGHSHVYWYRQLPEEGLKFMVYLQKENIIDESGMPKERFSAEFPKEGPSILRIQQVVRGDSAAYFCASSPLPYGYTFGSGTRLTVV.